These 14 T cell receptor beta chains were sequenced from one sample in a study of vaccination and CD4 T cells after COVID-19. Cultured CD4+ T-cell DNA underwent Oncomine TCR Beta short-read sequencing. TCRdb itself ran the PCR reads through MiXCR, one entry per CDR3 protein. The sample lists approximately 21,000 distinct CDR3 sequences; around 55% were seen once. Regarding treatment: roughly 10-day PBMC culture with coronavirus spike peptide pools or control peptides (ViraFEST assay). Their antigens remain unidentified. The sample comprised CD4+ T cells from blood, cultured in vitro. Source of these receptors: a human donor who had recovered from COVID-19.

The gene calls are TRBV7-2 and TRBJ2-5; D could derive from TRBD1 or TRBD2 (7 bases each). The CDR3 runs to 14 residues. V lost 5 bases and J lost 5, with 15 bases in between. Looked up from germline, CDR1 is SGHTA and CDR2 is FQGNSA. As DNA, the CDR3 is TGTGCCAGCAGCCCGAGGGGGCGGGAGGAGACCCAGTACTTC. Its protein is CASSPRGREETQYF.

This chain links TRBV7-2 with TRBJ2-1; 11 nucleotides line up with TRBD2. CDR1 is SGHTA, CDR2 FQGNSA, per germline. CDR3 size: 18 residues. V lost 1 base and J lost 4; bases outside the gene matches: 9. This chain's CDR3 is CASSLELAGVRSYNEQFF. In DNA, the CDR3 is TGTGCCAGCAGCTTAGAACTAGCGGGAGTAAGGTCTTACAATGAGCAGTTCTTC.

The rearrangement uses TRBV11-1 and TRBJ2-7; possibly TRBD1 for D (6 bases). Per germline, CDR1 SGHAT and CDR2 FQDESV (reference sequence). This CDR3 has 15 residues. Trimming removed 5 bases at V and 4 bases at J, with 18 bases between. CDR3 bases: TGTGCCAGCAGCACATGGGGGCCAGGACCTTACGAGCAGTACTTC. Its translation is CASSTWGPGPYEQYF. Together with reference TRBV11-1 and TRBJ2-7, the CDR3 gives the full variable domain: EAEVAQSPRYKITEKSQAVAFWCDPISGHATLYWYRQILGQGPELLVQFQDESVVDDSQLPKDRFSAERLKGVDSTLKIQPAELGDSAMYLCASSTWGPGPYEQYFGPGTRLTVT.

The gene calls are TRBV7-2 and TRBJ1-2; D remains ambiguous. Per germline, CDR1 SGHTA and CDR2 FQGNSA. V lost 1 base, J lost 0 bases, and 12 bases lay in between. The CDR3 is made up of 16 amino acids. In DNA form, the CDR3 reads TGTGCCAGCAGCTTAGACGGACGGGTAGCTAACTATGGCTACACCTTC. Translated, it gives CASSLDGRVANYGYTF. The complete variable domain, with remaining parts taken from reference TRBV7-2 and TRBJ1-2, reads GAGVSQSPSNKVTEKGKDVELRCDPISGHTALYWYRQSLGQGLEFLIYFQGNSAPDKSGLPSDRFSAERTGGSVSTLTIQRTQQEDSAVYLCASSLDGRVANYGYTFGSGTRLTVV.

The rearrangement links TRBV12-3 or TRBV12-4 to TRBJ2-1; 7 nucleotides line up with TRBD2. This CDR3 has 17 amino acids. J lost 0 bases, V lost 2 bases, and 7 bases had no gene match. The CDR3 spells CASSLRSGISSYNEQFF. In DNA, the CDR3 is TGTGCCAGCAGTTTAAGGAGCGGGATAAGCTCCTACAATGAGCAGTTCTTC.

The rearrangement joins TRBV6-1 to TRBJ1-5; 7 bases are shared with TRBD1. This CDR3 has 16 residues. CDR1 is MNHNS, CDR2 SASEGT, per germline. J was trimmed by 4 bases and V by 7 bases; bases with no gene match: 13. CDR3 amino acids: CASNDHTGVSNQPQHF. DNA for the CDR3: TGTGCCAGCAATGATCACACAGGGGTTTCAAATCAGCCCCAGCATTTT.

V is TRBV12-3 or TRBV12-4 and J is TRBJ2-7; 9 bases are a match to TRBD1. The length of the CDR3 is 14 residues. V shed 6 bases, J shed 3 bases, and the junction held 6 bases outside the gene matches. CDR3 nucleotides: TGTGCCAGCAGCTTCCGGGACAGGGACTACGAGCAGTACTTC. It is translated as CASSFRDRDYEQYF.

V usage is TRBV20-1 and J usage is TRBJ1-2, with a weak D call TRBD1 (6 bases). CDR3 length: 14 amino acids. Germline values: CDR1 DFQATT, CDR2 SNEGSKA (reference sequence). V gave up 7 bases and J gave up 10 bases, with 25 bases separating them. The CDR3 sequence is CSGTTGRGLGPYTF. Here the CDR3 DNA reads TGCAGTGGTACGACAGGTCGGGGGCTGGGTCCCTACACCTTC.

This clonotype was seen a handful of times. The CDR3 region is CASSLLQGAYGYTF. CDR3 DNA sequence: TGTGCCAGCAGCTTATTACAGGGGGCTTATGGCTACACCTTC. The chain recombines TRBV11-2 with TRBJ1-2, with 9 bases fitting TRBD1. Trimming cost V 2 bases and J 5 bases; bases outside gene matches: 3. Germline loops: CDR1 SGHAT, CDR2 FQNNGV. The CDR3 totals 14 residues.

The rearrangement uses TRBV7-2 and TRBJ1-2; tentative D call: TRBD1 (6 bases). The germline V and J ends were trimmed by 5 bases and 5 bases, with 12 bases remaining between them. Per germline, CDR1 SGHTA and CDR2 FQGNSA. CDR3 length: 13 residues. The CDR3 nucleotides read TGTGCCAGCAGCCTAACAGGGTATTATGGCTACACCTTC. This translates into CASSLTGYYGYTF.

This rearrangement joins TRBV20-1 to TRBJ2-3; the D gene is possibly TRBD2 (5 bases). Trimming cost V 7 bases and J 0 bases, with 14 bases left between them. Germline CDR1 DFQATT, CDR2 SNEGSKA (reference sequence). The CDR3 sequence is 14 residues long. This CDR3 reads CSVPDYTSTDTQYF. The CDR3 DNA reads TGCAGTGTTCCCGACTATACTAGCACAGATACGCAGTATTTT.

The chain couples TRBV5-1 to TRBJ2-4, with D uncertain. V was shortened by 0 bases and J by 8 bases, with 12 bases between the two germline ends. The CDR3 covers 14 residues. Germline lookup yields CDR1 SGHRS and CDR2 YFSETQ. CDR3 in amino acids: CASSLEKPTDIQYF. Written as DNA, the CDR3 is TGCGCCAGCAGCTTGGAGAAACCCACGGACATTCAGTACTTC. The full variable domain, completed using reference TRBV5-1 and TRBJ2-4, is KAGVTQTPRYLIKTRGQQVTLSCSPISGHRSVSWYQQTPGQGLQFLFEYFSETQRNKGNFPGRFSGRQFSNSRSEMNVSTLELGDSALYLCASSLEKPTDIQYFGAGTRLSVL.

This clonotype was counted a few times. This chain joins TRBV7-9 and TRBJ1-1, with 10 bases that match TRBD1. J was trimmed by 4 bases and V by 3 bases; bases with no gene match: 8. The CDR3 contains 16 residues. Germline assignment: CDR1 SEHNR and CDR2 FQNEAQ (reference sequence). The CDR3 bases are TGTGCCAGCAGCTTGGCGACAGGGGGCGCGAGCACTGAAGCTTTCTTT. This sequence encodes CASSLATGGASTEAFF.

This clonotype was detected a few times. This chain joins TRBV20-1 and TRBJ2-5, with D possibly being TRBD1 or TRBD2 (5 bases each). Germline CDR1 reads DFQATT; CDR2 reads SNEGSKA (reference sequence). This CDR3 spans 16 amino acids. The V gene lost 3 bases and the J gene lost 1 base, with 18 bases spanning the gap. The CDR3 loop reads CSARVRGVALQETQYF. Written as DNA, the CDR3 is TGCAGTGCTAGGGTGCGAGGGGTGGCCCTCCAAGAGACCCAGTACTTC.